This T cell receptor beta chain was obtained from a study of T cells after yellow fever vaccination. Overall study findings and caveats: There was a small share of clonotypes that showed up in both the CD4 and CD8 compartments.

This clonotype has more than one count but fewer than ten. Its specificity is not known. Synthesis of TCR cDNA relied on 5'RACE template switching, which attached a universal primer site and UMIs. TCRdb used MiXCR to reprocess the 5' RACE reads, holding one entry per CDR3 protein. The sample shows fewer than 350,000 distinct CDR3 sequences, roughly 3.5% of them seen only once. Trimming removed 5 bases from V and 8 bases from J; junction bases left unmatched: 11. The CDR3 loop spans 15 amino acids. Germline CDR1 reads SGHVS; CDR2 reads FNYEAQ. V is TRBV7-6 and J is TRBJ2-1; the match to TRBD2 covers 8 bases. The sample here was PBMCs, taken on the day of the yellow fever booster vaccination. The TCR was taken from a man younger than 35 who received the YFV17D yellow fever vaccine. The CDR3 coding sequence is TGTGCCAGCAGCCCCAGGACTAGCCGGGTAGATGAGCAGTTCTTC. It encodes CASSPRTSRVDEQFF.